This T cell receptor (beta chain) was identified in a study of blood T cell repertoires in COVID-19. The CDR3 consists of 16 residues. V dropped 0 bases and J dropped 4; count of bases not matched to a gene: 7. Germline lookup yields CDR1 SGHRS and CDR2 YFSETQ. TCRdb's copy holds only in-frame clones and misses some; the assay was immunoSEQ multiplex PCR. The data show some 110,000 clones, with less than 90% seen just once and about 8% held by the top ten. The receptor was isolated from a man in his sixties or seventies who had recovered from COVID-19. Sample: peripheral blood. The chain carries TRBV5-1 and TRBJ2-7; 10 nucleotides line up with TRBD1. CDR3 sequence reads: CASSLGTGGFSYEQYF. The DNA of the CDR3 is TGCGCCAGCAGCTTGGGGACAGGGGGTTTCTCTTACGAGCAGTACTTC.